Below are 24 T cell receptor beta chains sequenced from a single sample in a study of blood T cells in healthy people across ages. It was with a sample-barcoded 5' primer and a J-beta primer mix that a second PCR of roughly 7 to 12 cycles was run. TCRdb re-analysed the 5' RACE reads in MiXCR, keeping a single row per CDR3 protein. The sample includes about 650,000 distinct CDR3 sequences, 32% of them seen just once. The sample was blood. These receptor sequences come from a woman of 80 years or more in good health.

On this clonotype itself: A much more abundant neighbour one base away suggests this may be a read error. The chain joins TRBV4-1 to TRBJ1-1, with 9 bases lining up with TRBD1. The V gene's germline CDR1 is MGHRA and CDR2 YSYEKL. The CDR3 is 18 residues long. In nucleotides, the CDR3 is TGCTCCAGCAGCCAAGATCGACAGGGGGATATAGGGAACACTGAAGCTTTCTTT. It codes for CSSSQDRQGDIGNTEAFF.

Notes on this clonotype: A read error may be the cause here, since a much bigger clone is one base away. J is TRBJ2-1 and V is TRBV5-4; the D gene is possibly TRBD1 (6 bases). Germline V gene data show CDR1 as SGHNT and CDR2 as YYREEE (reference sequence). The CDR3 extends over 14 amino acids. The CDR3 sequence: CAGSLVRGRGEQFF. DNA of the CDR3: TGTGCCGGCAGCTTAGTGAGGGGGAGAGGTGAGCAGTTCTTC.

The chain has TRBV12-3 or TRBV12-4 and TRBJ2-2, with a possible D match to TRBD2 (6 bases). The CDR3 contains 14 residues. V dropped 6 bases and J dropped 4 bases, with 12 bases sitting between them. The CDR3 spells CASSAGSLTGELFF. CDR3 in DNA: TGTGCCAGCAGCGCCGGGAGCCTCACCGGGGAGCTGTTTTTT.

The chain links TRBV19 to TRBJ2-1; weak D call: TRBD2 (5 bases). V lost 10 bases to trimming and J lost 5 bases, with 18 bases between them. CDR3 size: 14 residues. Per germline, CDR1 LNHDA and CDR2 SQIVND (reference sequence). The DNA of the CDR3 is TGTGCCACCGCGGTTGCGGGTTTGGACAATGAGCAGTTCTTC. Protein product: CATAVAGLDNEQFF.

The chain links TRBV7-3 to TRBJ2-7; the D is unclear. Germline values: CDR1 SGHTA, CDR2 FQGTGA. CDR3 size: 13 residues. V dropped 5 bases and J dropped 6 bases, with 14 bases sitting between them. The CDR3 coding sequence is TGTGCCAGCAGCCACCAAAGGGCGAGCGAGCAGTACTTC. Translation: CASSHQRASEQYF.

The rearrangement uses TRBV27 and TRBJ2-7, with TRBD2 matching 8 bases. Trimming removed 6 bases from V and 3 bases from J; junction bases left unmatched: 10. CDR1 and CDR2 (germline): MNHEY, SMNVEV (reference sequence). The CDR3 extends over 15 amino acids. CDR3 region: CASSPEVAGNYEQYF. The CDR3 DNA reads TGTGCCAGCAGCCCCGAGGTAGCGGGGAACTACGAGCAGTACTTC.

This clonotype was picked up many times. V and J are TRBV6-1 and TRBJ2-1, with TRBD2 identical over 10 bases. The V and J ends lost 7 bases and 1 base, in that order; junction bases with no gene match: 7. Germline V gives CDR1 MNHNS, CDR2 SASEGT. The CDR3 consists of 16 residues. The CDR3 sequence: CASKKLAGVSYNEQFF. CDR3 DNA sequence: TGTGCCAGCAAAAAGCTAGCGGGGGTTTCCTACAATGAGCAGTTCTTC.

This clonotype was picked up a small number of times. This could be a read error, since a much larger clone is one nucleotide away. This chain links TRBV7-2 with TRBJ1-2; possible D gene TRBD1, 5 bases. This CDR3 has 13 residues. Trimming took 9 bases from V and 8 from J, leaving 19 bases between them. Germline CDR1 SGHTA, CDR2 FQGNSA. The CDR3 DNA reads as TGTGCCAGTGACCAGGGTTTGAGTTCGGGCTACACCTTC. Its translation: CASDQGLSSGYTF.

This clonotype was counted at least ten times. The chain employs TRBV2 and TRBJ2-1; the match to TRBD2 covers 9 bases. V lost 6 bases to trimming and J lost 5 bases; unmatched junction nucleotides: 5. The germline V gene encodes CDR1 SNHLY and CDR2 FYNNEI. CDR3 length: 14 amino acids. In nucleotides, the CDR3 is TGTGCCAGCAGGGGACTAGCCGTAAACAATGAGCAGTTCTTC. Translated: CASRGLAVNNEQFF. The full variable domain, with the rest looked up from reference TRBV2 and TRBJ2-1, is EPEVTQTPSHQVTQMGQEVILRCVPISNHLYFYWYRQILGQKVEFLVSFYNNEISEKSEIFDDQFSVERPDGSNFTLKIRSTKLEDSAMYFCASRGLAVNNEQFFGPGTRLTVL.

The rearrangement joins TRBV29-1 to TRBJ1-2; D unclear. Trimming removed 8 bases from V and 4 bases from J, with 11 bases in between. CDR3 length: 11 residues. Germline lookup yields CDR1 SQVTM and CDR2 ANQGSEA. The CDR3 DNA sequence: TGCAGCACGGTGGGATCCTATGGCTACACCTTC. Translating it yields CSTVGSYGYTF.

This clonotype was counted many times. The V gene is TRBV7-2, the J gene TRBJ2-1, with 7 bases that match TRBD2. Germline V CDR1 and CDR2: SGHTA, FQGNSA. V shed 0 bases, J shed 4 bases, and the junction held 12 bases outside the gene matches. The CDR3 covers 18 residues. DNA for the CDR3: TGTGCCAGCAGCTTAGCGTCTTCTGGCGGGAGAGAATACAATGAGCAGTTCTTC. This translates into CASSLASSGGREYNEQFF. Based on the CDR3 plus reference TRBV7-2 and TRBJ2-1, the full variable domain is GAGVSQSPSNKVTEKGKDVELRCDPISGHTALYWYRQSLGQGLEFLIYFQGNSAPDKSGLPSDRFSAERTGGSVSTLTIQRTQQEDSAVYLCASSLASSGGREYNEQFFGPGTRLTVL.

The chain uses TRBV7-2 and TRBJ2-3; D unresolved. CDR3 length equals 15 residues. Germline-derived CDR1 and CDR2 are SGHTA and FQGNSA. Trimming took off 1 base at V and 4 bases at J, with 12 bases between the two ends. The CDR3 DNA is TGTGCCAGCAGCTTAGGTGCGGTTCTCCCAGATACGCAGTATTTT. It translates to CASSLGAVLPDTQYF.

This clonotype was counted only a few times. The chain carries TRBV30 and TRBJ2-7; D unclear. This CDR3 has 14 amino acids. Germline assignment: CDR1 GTSNPN and CDR2 SVGIG (reference sequence). Trimming pared 4 bases from V and 6 bases from J, leaving 19 bases between. Here the CDR3 reads CAWTVGRPSREQYF. Here the CDR3 DNA reads TGTGCCTGGACCGTAGGGCGGCCGTCGCGCGAGCAGTACTTC.

The J gene is TRBJ1-1, the V gene TRBV6-5, with D possibly matching TRBD1 (6 bases). This CDR3 is 16 amino acids long. V dropped 2 bases and J dropped 5 bases, with 18 bases sitting between them. Looked up from germline, CDR1 is MNHEY and CDR2 is SVGAGI. This chain's CDR3 is CASSYGSGGRGTEAFF. In DNA form, the CDR3 reads TGTGCCAGCAGTTACGGTTCTGGGGGCCGGGGGACTGAAGCTTTCTTT.

Worth noting for this clonotype: A much larger clone differs from this one at a single base, so this may be a read error. The chain couples TRBV29-1 to TRBJ1-4; D is ambiguous. CDR3 length: 12 residues. Germline V lookup: CDR1 SQVTM, CDR2 ANQGSEA. Trimming left V 4 bases short and J 6 bases short, with 9 bases between. DNA for the CDR3: TGCAGCGTTGTTGGTAGGTATGAAAAACTGTTTTTT. Residues: CSVVGRYEKLFF. Drawing the rest from reference TRBV29-1 and TRBJ1-4, the complete variable domain is SAVISQKPSRDICQRGTSLTIQCQVDSQVTMMFWYRQQPGQSLTLIATANQGSEATYESGFVIDKFPISRPNLTFSTLTVSNMSPEDSSIYLCSVVGRYEKLFFGSGTQLSVL.

This clonotype was counted between two and nine times. A much larger clone differs from this one at a single base, so this may be a read error. The chain carries TRBV10-3 and TRBJ2-5, with 9 nucleotides matching TRBD1. The germline CDR1 and CDR2 sequences are ENHRY and SYGVKD. With V trimmed by 3 bases and J by 11 bases, 7 bases remained unmatched. The CDR3 sequence is 13 residues long. The DNA for the CDR3 is TGTGCCATCAGTGAACGGGACAGGGCTGAGCAGTACTTC. It translates to CAISERDRAEQYF.

This clonotype was picked up many times. The chain combines TRBV6-2 or TRBV6-3 with TRBJ2-1; 14 nucleotides align to TRBD2. V trimming: 0 bases; J trimming: 4 bases; junction bases outside the gene matches: 14. The CDR3 is 21 residues long. Germline values: CDR1 MNHEY, CDR2 SVGEGT. DNA for the CDR3: TGTGCCAGCAGTTACTCCCCCCCCGGGACTAGCGGGGGACCCGATTACAATGAGCAGTTCTTC. Its protein is CASSYSPPGTSGGPDYNEQFF.

The V and J genes are TRBV27 and TRBJ1-1, with 7 bases identical to TRBD1. The CDR3 has 14 amino acids. Trimming cost V 6 bases and J 5 bases; bases outside gene matches: 9. Germline V gene lookup returns CDR1 MNHEY and CDR2 SMNVEV (reference sequence). As DNA, the CDR3 is TGTGCCAGCAGGTGGATAGGGGGCCGAACTGAAGCTTTCTTT. The encoded protein is CASRWIGGRTEAFF.

This clonotype was picked up many times. This sequence joins TRBV5-1 and TRBJ2-1, with 12 bases fitting TRBD2. This CDR3 comprises 14 residues. The germline gives CDR1 SGHRS, CDR2 YFSETQ. The ends lost 8 bases at V and 5 bases at J; junction bases unmatched: 5. The CDR3 coding sequence is TGCGCCAGTACCCGACTAGCGGGGGACAATGAGCAGTTCTTC. Translating gives CASTRLAGDNEQFF.

In this sample, this clonotype turned up many times. CDR3 in DNA: TGTGCCAGCAGTCCCGGAGGAAGCGGGGGGGCGAGAGATACGCAGTATTTT. This codes for CASSPGGSGGARDTQYF. This chain uses TRBV7-2 with TRBJ2-3; 10 nucleotides agree with TRBD2. The CDR3 loop spans 17 amino acids. From germline, CDR1 is SGHTA and CDR2 FQGNSA. V lost 6 bases, J lost 5 bases, and 14 bases stayed unmatched.

Comments on this clonotype: With a much larger clone just one base away, this may be a read error. J is TRBJ2-1 and V is TRBV30, with 13 bases aligning to TRBD2. This CDR3 has 16 amino acids. The germline V gene has CDR1 GTSNPN and CDR2 SVGIG (reference sequence). DNA of the CDR3: TGTGCCTGGATACCGGGACTAGCGGGGAAGGACAATGAGCGGTTCTTC. Its protein is CAWIPGLAGKDNERFF.

This clonotype appeared many times. A much larger clone sits a single nucleotide away, making a read error possible. The J gene is TRBJ1-1, the V gene TRBV9, with a weak D call TRBD1 (6 bases). The CDR3 extends over 13 amino acids. The germline V gene encodes CDR1 SGDLS and CDR2 YYNGEE. V was shortened by 3 bases and J by 7 bases, with 13 bases between the two germline ends. This CDR3 is CASSAQGGGEAFF. The CDR3 DNA is TGTGCCAGCAGCGCCCAGGGAGGGGGTGAAGCTTTCTTT.

This clonotype was seen repeatedly, ten times or more. This chain links TRBV20-1 with TRBJ1-2; D unresolved. CDR3 length: 13 residues. The V gene's germline CDR1 is DFQATT and CDR2 SNEGSKA (reference sequence). The V and J ends lost 1 base and 2 bases respectively, with 8 bases between them. The CDR3 protein is CSARVASNYGYTF. The CDR3 region has the DNA TGCAGTGCTAGAGTTGCCAGCAACTATGGCTACACCTTC.

In this sample, this clonotype turned up many times. The V gene is TRBV20-1, the J gene TRBJ1-2, with a weak D call TRBD1 (5 bases). This CDR3 region has 13 residues. V dropped 1 base and J dropped 4 bases, with 10 bases sitting between them. Per germline, CDR1 DFQATT and CDR2 SNEGSKA (reference sequence). The CDR3 DNA reads TGCAGTGCTAGAGCAGGGTTCGGCTATGGCTACACCTTC. Protein sequence: CSARAGFGYGYTF.